These T cell receptor beta chains were read from a single sample in a study of Graves' ophthalmopathy and Graves' hyperthyroidism. TCRdb independently ran MiXCR on the multiplex PCR reads; one entry per CDR3 protein. The table has around 1.1 million distinct CDR3 sequences, approximately 35% seen once. The specimen sequenced was peripheral blood or thyroid tissue (not recorded which). The receptor set was obtained from an adult man with Graves' hyperthyroidism. CDR3s include the opening cysteine and the closing phenylalanine or tryptophan. A D gene is named only where the DNA matches it firmly. Size is omitted from some rows. Given values are once, few, many or a class for expanded clones.

v_call	d_call	clone_size	j_call	cdr3_aa	cdr3_nt
TRBV7-9	TRBD1	few	TRBJ2-5	CASSLGTGMVETQYF	TGTGCCAGCAGCTTGGGGACAGGAATGGTAGAGACCCAGTACTTC
TRBV20-1	NA	many	TRBJ1-2	CSARDPDPSSGYTF	TGCAGTGCTAGAGACCCTGACCCGAGCTCTGGCTACACCTTC
TRBV25-1	NA	NA	TRBJ1-2	CATIRLNPNYGYTF	TGTGCCACCATCCGTCTCAACCCTAACTATGGCTACACCTTC
TRBV6-5	NA	NA	TRBJ2-5	CASSYFSSETAGETQYF	TGTGCCAGCAGTTATTTTTCTTCCGAGACAGCCGGGGAGACCCAGTACTTC
TRBV6-5	NA	few	TRBJ2-7	CASSTVDEQYF	TGTGCCAGCAGTACCGTCGACGAGCAGTACTTC
TRBV10-3	TRBD1	NA	TRBJ1-6	CAIREGQVTGNSPLHF	TGTGCCATCAGGGAGGGACAGGTGACTGGGAATTCACCCCTCCACTTT
TRBV14	NA	many	TRBJ1-2	CASSQSGRGNGYTF	TGTGCCAGCAGCCAATCGGGCAGGGGAAATGGCTACACCTTC
TRBV19	TRBD1	many	TRBJ1-6	CASSIELGQVNSPLHF	TGTGCCAGTAGTATAGAGCTGGGACAGGTCAATTCACCCCTCCACTTT
TRBV5-1	NA	many	TRBJ2-2	CASSLVQKHTGELFF	TGCGCCAGCAGCTTGGTACAGAAACACACCGGGGAGCTGTTTTTT
TRBV11-2	NA	few	TRBJ1-3	CASSSTSQNSGNTIYF	TGTGCCAGCAGCTCTACGAGTCAAAACTCTGGAAACACCATATATTTT
TRBV29-1	NA	NA	TRBJ2-5	CSAGTTQETQYF	TGCAGTGCCGGGACAACCCAAGAGACCCAGTACTTC
TRBV5-1	NA	NA	TRBJ1-1	CASSLAAQGRAEAFF	TGCGCCAGCAGCTTGGCCGCGCAGGGTCGGGCTGAAGCTTTCTTT
TRBV12-3/TRBV12-4	NA	NA	TRBJ1-1	CASSASGGGKPEAFF	TGTGCCAGCAGTGCTAGCGGGGGCGGTAAGCCTGAAGCTTTCTTT
TRBV7-9	NA	few	TRBJ2-7	CASSLGRAGRSYEQYF	TGTGCCAGCAGCTTAGGGAGGGCGGGGAGATCCTACGAGCAGTACTTC
TRBV19	TRBD2	few	TRBJ2-5	CASSLGAGVPQETQYF	TGTGCCAGTAGTCTAGGAGCGGGGGTTCCCCAAGAGACCCAGTACTTC
TRBV5-6	NA	many	TRBJ1-6	CASSPAGANSPLHF	TGTGCCAGCAGCCCCGCTGGGGCAAATTCACCCCTCCACTTT
TRBV2	NA	many	TRBJ1-3	CASSSSDMGSGNTIYF	TGTGCCAGCAGTTCCAGTGACATGGGGTCTGGAAACACCATATATTTT
TRBV7-9	NA	NA	TRBJ2-7	CASSHDRNYEQYF	TGTGCCAGCAGCCATGACAGGAACTACGAGCAGTACTTC
TRBV5-1	NA	NA	TRBJ2-7	CASSLGEGEAPRYF	TGCGCCAGCAGCTTGGGGGAGGGGGAGGCCCCCCGGTACTTC
TRBV7-3	NA	NA	TRBJ2-7	CARGGTPTYEQYF	TGTGCCAGGGGCGGGACACCGACCTACGAGCAGTACTTC
TRBV20-1	NA	many	TRBJ1-5	CSARGGQGSRQPQHF	TGCAGTGCTAGAGGCGGGCAGGGCTCGCGTCAGCCCCAGCATTTT
TRBV2	NA	many	TRBJ2-5	CASRVRSVQAQYF	TGTGCCAGCAGGGTCCGGTCCGTACAGGCCCAGTACTTC
TRBV7-9	TRBD1	NA	TRBJ1-6	CASSLAPAQGTPLHF	TGTGCCAGCAGCTTAGCGCCGGCACAGGGGACACCCCTCCACTTT
TRBV9	NA	many	TRBJ1-3	CASSVDPGGTGNTIYF	TGTGCCAGCAGCGTAGATCCGGGGGGAACTGGAAACACCATATATTTT
TRBV11-2	NA	NA	TRBJ1-3	CASSLARSTSGNTIYF	TGTGCCAGCAGCTTAGCCAGGTCGACCTCTGGAAACACCATATATTTT
TRBV7-9	NA	NA	TRBJ2-7	CASSRSDGQYF	TGTGCCAGCAGTCGCAGCGACGGGCAGTACTTC
TRBV9	TRBD1	many	TRBJ1-6	CASSGHRGPLHF	TGTGCCAGCAGCGGACACAGGGGACCCCTCCACTTT